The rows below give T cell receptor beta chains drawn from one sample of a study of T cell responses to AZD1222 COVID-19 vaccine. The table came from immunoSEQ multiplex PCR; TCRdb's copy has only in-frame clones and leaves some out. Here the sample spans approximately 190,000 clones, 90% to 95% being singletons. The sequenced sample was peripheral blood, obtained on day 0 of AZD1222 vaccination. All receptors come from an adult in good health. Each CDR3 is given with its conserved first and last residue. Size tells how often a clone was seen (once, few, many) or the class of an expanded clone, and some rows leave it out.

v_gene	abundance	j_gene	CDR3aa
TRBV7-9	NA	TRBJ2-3	CASSLKAQSSTDTQYF
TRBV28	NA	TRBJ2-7	CASSLLRSGRYEQYF
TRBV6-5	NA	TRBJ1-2	CASSYSAGYGYTF
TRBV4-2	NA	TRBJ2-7	CASSPTHSGSVVEQYF
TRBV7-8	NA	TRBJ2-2	CASSLVGPGELFF
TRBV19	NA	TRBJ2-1	CASSIDGDSEQFF
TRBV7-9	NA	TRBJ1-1	CASSSPWNTEAFF
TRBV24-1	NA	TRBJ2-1	CATSVREAGGYNEQFF
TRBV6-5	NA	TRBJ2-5	CASSTAGETQYF
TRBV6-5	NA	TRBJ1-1	CASSYKQGTEAFF
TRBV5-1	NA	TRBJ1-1	CASSLAEGLAEAFF
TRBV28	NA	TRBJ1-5	CASSQTGGSFDQPQHF
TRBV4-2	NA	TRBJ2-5	CASSQGVSLSGSVETQYF
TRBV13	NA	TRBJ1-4	CASSLDDQGKLFF
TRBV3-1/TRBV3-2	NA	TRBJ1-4	CASSQDTHATNEKLFF
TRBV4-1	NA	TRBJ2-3	CASRWASTDTQYF
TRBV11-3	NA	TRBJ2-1	CASSTSSGGTWNEQFF
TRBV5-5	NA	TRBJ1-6	CASSPDRADSPLHF
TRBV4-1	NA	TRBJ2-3	CASSERDKTPSTDTQYF
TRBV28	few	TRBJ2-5	CASDQPGTGGETQYF
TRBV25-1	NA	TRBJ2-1	CASSRDRGLNEQFF
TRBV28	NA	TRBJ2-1	CASSKREGYNEQFF
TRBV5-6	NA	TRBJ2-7	CASSTNYEQYF
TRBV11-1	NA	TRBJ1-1	CASSVDRMNTEAFF
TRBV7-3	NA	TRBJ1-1	CASSYGTGVGDTEAFF
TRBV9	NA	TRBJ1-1	CASSPRPGRGTEAFF
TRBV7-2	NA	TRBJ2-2	CASSLERGRVTGELFF
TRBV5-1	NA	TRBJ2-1	CASSRGGVLYEQFF
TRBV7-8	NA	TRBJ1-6	CASSSIRDSPLHF
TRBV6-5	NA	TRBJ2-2	CASSPIAGGTGELFF
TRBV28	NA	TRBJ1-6	CAIQGSRDRSPLHF
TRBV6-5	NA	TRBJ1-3	CASRHSGVTRSPIYF
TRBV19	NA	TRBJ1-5	CASSIQGGHQPQHF
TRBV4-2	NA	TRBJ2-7	CASSSQTGGPNEQYF
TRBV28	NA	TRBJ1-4	CASSLWRARNEKLFF
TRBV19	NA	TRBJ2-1	CASSIVGTGQMSSYNEQFF
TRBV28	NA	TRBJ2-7	CASSGGGDEQYF
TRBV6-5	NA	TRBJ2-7	CASTVGAAYEQYF
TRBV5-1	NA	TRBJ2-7	CASSSGLAGALGEQYF
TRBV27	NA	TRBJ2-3	CASLDLSGGSTDTQYF
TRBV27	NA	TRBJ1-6	CASSPDSKNSPLHF
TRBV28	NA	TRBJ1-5	CASRTGFTQPQHF
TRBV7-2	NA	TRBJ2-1	CASGVGLYNEQFF
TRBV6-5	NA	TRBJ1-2	CASSFQGPGGYTF